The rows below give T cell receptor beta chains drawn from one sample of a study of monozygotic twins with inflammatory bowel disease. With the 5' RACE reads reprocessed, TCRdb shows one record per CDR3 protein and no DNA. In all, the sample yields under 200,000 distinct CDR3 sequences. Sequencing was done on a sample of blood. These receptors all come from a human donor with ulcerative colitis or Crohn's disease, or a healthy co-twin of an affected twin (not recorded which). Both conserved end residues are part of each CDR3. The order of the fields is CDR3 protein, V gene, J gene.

cdr3_aa: CSVEGGLMNTEAFF
v_call: TRBV29-1
j_call: TRBJ1-1

cdr3_aa: CASSYLAGELFF
v_call: TRBV6-2/TRBV6-3
j_call: TRBJ2-2

cdr3_aa: CSARGAHVDTQYF
v_call: TRBV20-1
j_call: TRBJ2-3

cdr3_aa: CSARRDTGDTIYF
v_call: TRBV20-1
j_call: TRBJ1-3

cdr3_aa: CASRGRGEGQPQHF
v_call: TRBV27
j_call: TRBJ1-5

cdr3_aa: CASSPVRTSGANTQYF
v_call: TRBV5-6
j_call: TRBJ2-3

cdr3_aa: CASSLSVGAYEQYF
v_call: TRBV28
j_call: TRBJ2-7

cdr3_aa: CSAAPTTFSDNEQFF
v_call: TRBV20-1
j_call: TRBJ2-1

cdr3_aa: CASNPLSSRRTWVLFF
v_call: TRBV27
j_call: TRBJ2-2

cdr3_aa: CASSPPGEEQFF
v_call: TRBV11-1
j_call: TRBJ2-1

cdr3_aa: CASSGRSSYNEQFF
v_call: TRBV7-9
j_call: TRBJ2-1

cdr3_aa: CASSSNRDAYEQYF
v_call: TRBV7-2
j_call: TRBJ2-7

cdr3_aa: CSARPLSFDTQYF
v_call: TRBV20-1
j_call: TRBJ2-3

cdr3_aa: CSVEGGQGATEAFF
v_call: TRBV29-1
j_call: TRBJ1-1

cdr3_aa: CSADKRGLAKNIQYF
v_call: TRBV20-1
j_call: TRBJ2-4

cdr3_aa: CSARDPGEASNTEAFF
v_call: TRBV20-1
j_call: TRBJ1-1

cdr3_aa: CASSVQMNTGELFF
v_call: TRBV9
j_call: TRBJ2-2

cdr3_aa: CASSLAAAPRVF
v_call: TRBV12-3/TRBV12-4
j_call: TRBJ2-1

cdr3_aa: CASSKQGMAGELFF
v_call: TRBV5-6
j_call: TRBJ2-2

cdr3_aa: CASVGAQPEGYTF
v_call: TRBV28
j_call: TRBJ1-2

cdr3_aa: CASSLRNKNEQFF
v_call: TRBV12-3/TRBV12-4
j_call: TRBJ2-1

cdr3_aa: CASSLLAGEWEQYF
v_call: TRBV5-1
j_call: TRBJ2-7

cdr3_aa: CSARATGTGESPLHF
v_call: TRBV20-1
j_call: TRBJ1-6

cdr3_aa: CASSHAVGLKGGYTF
v_call: TRBV4-3
j_call: TRBJ1-2

cdr3_aa: CSARDSRGSNYNEQFF
v_call: TRBV20-1
j_call: TRBJ2-1

cdr3_aa: CASSLAQGTEKLFF
v_call: TRBV7-2
j_call: TRBJ1-4

cdr3_aa: CASSLATGFTEAFF
v_call: TRBV5-6
j_call: TRBJ1-1

cdr3_aa: CASLSPGSYEQYF
v_call: TRBV27
j_call: TRBJ2-7

cdr3_aa: CASSPGRGRDTEAFF
v_call: TRBV5-4
j_call: TRBJ1-1

cdr3_aa: CASSEGQKTEAFF
v_call: TRBV18
j_call: TRBJ1-1

cdr3_aa: CSATSGGNTEAFF
v_call: TRBV20-1
j_call: TRBJ1-1

cdr3_aa: CATGGEWDWNEQFF
v_call: TRBV7-9
j_call: TRBJ2-1

cdr3_aa: CASSLRDRWNTGELFF
v_call: TRBV7-8
j_call: TRBJ2-2

cdr3_aa: CATSDPGQGGYYNEQFF
v_call: TRBV24-1
j_call: TRBJ2-1

cdr3_aa: CASSGGQGDYEQYF
v_call: TRBV25-1
j_call: TRBJ2-7

cdr3_aa: CASSYFPGQGYEQYF
v_call: TRBV6-5
j_call: TRBJ2-7

cdr3_aa: CASSEDRRGAFF
v_call: TRBV5-6
j_call: TRBJ1-1

cdr3_aa: CASSLRGDQPQHF
v_call: TRBV5-1
j_call: TRBJ1-5

cdr3_aa: CSASRADPSREQYF
v_call: TRBV20-1
j_call: TRBJ2-7

cdr3_aa: CASSPSLTSQSYEQYF
v_call: TRBV5-1
j_call: TRBJ2-7

cdr3_aa: CASSLMGPSNNSPLHF
v_call: TRBV12-3/TRBV12-4
j_call: TRBJ1-6